This T cell receptor beta chain was found in a study of T cells expressing NK-cell markers. Germline V lookup: CDR1 SGHRS, CDR2 YFSETQ. CDR3 length: 14 amino acids. TCRdb reprocessed the 5' RACE reads; each CDR3 protein has one entry and no DNA is given. In all, the sample yields about 170,000 distinct CDR3 sequences. This chain connects TRBV5-1 to TRBJ2-3; the TCRdb call, TRBD1, lacks DNA for checking. The clonotype originates from a man between 18 and 69 years old in good health. Sequenced material: blood T cells: a sorted CD56 or NKG2C T cell subset, CD4+ or CD8+ T cells, or bulk PBMC T cells (not recorded which). CDR3: CASSYDRVTDTQYF.